This T cell receptor beta chain was retrieved from a study of blood T cell repertoires in COVID-19. Across the study: From T cells, B-cell-depleted T cells, or PBMCs came the material, which was cDNA or gDNA.

In the authors' methods: Nucleated cell number was recorded as an estimate derived from reference gene primer amplification. Assay used: immunoSEQ multiplex PCR; TCRdb lists only in-frame clones, some missing. V and J calls and clone size are given by that table; D and trimming were obtained from the DNA. The data show some 260,000 clones, 70% to 85% seen once. This TCR was sampled from a woman aged 35 to 49 with active or convalescent COVID-19. The sequenced sample consisted of peripheral blood.

The CDR3 bases are TGTGCCAGCACAACTACCCAGGGGAGCACTGAAGCTTTCTTT. Amino acid sequence: CASTTTQGSTEAFF. The chain links TRBV6-5 to TRBJ1-1; D may be TRBD1 (6 bases). Germline lookup yields CDR1 MNHEY and CDR2 SVGAGI. The CDR3 loop spans 14 amino acids. V gave up 7 bases and J gave up 4 bases, with 16 bases separating them.